This entry describes one TCR beta chain. Unique molecular identifiers featured in each of the TCR beta cDNA libraries. TCRdb ran MiXCR on the PCR reads and lists one entry per CDR3 protein. The sample records hundreds of thousands of distinct CDR3 sequences, 25% to 30% being singletons. These data are taken from a study of post-analysis software for immune sequencing data. As for the study in general: Patients with relapsing-remitting, secondary progressive and progressive-relapsing multiple sclerosis courses were all represented.

The TCR was taken from a girl between 5 and 17 years old with multiple sclerosis. Sequenced: blood.

The CDR3 DNA follows: TGTGCCAGCAGCCGGGGGGGACAGGGAGGACAGCCCCAGCATTTT. This codes for CASSRGGQGGQPQHF. The chain links TRBV7-9 to TRBJ1-5; TRBD1 agrees at 9 bases. Trimming cost V 5 bases and J 7 bases; bases outside gene matches: 9. In germline, CDR1 is SEHNR, CDR2 FQNEAQ (reference sequence). The length of the CDR3 is 15 residues.